This TCR beta chain was captured by sequencing in a study of T cell responses to AZD1222 COVID-19 vaccine. Method: immunoSEQ multiplex PCR; TCRdb's copy keeps in-frame clones and lacks some. The sample includes about 160,000 clones, about 92% of them seen just once. The germline V and J ends were trimmed by 4 bases and 3 bases, with 16 bases remaining between them. Germline V gene data show CDR1 as MNHEY and CDR2 as SMNVEV (reference sequence). This CDR3 region has 15 residues. The chain links TRBV27 to TRBJ2-7, with D uncertain. The TCR sequence derives from an adult in good health. Here the sequenced sample was peripheral blood, taken on day 0 of MenACWY control vaccination. The CDR3 sequence is CASSSRSSRHYEQYF. DNA of the CDR3: TGTGCCAGCAGTTCTAGGTCTTCCCGACACTACGAGCAGTACTTC.